This TCR beta chain was captured in a study of blood T cell repertoires in COVID-19 (dated by TCRdb to the early 2020s). Looking at the study overall: Samples from collaborators originated in the United States, Italy and Spain and spanned both the acute and convalescent phases of COVID-19. The material from the prospective study consisted of cDNA or gDNA derived from T cells, B-cell-depleted T cells, or PBMCs. The dataset comprised deeply sampled blood TCRbeta repertoires from subjects exposed to, actively infected with, or recovered from COVID-19. The repertoires were made available in a free public database intended to serve as a resource for research on the immune response to SARS-CoV-2. Samples were obtained from the ongoing ImmuneRACE study (first 160 participants) and from 1,000 to 1,500 subjects provided by 6 global collaborators. The sample metadata nearly always contained a de-identified subject ID, COVID-19 status, age in years and sex. Where HLA class I and class II types were available, the types were taken from metadata supplied by the sample provider, not from assay-based typing. Overall study outcomes, separate from this receptor: How much clinical and demographic metadata was included differed by source and by participant, and the metadata was provided uncurated.

The immunoSEQ Assay, a bias-controlled multiplex PCR, was used to amplify TCRbeta CDR3 regions from genomic DNA. For the original study's pipeline: Within the assay, amplification of reference gene primers was used to estimate how many nucleated cells each sample contained. To quantify the absolute abundance of each unique TCRbeta CDR3 rearrangement, sequence reads were collapsed and filtered. For each sample, productive Simpson clonality was calculated as the square root of Simpson's diversity index over productive rearrangements. The source is immuneACCESS, and TCRdb retained only in-frame sequences with V and J called. Part of the clones is not carried over; for the studies checked, unresolved V genes explain less than half of this, and the remainder is unexplained. The V and J calls and the clone size are those of that table, but D and trimming were determined from the DNA. In this sample the table shows 250,000 or so clones, 84% of which occur a single time. The ten largest clones represent 4% of the sample.

The CDR3 runs 15 amino acids, cysteine and phenylalanine included. CDR3 DNA only is kept here, 45 bases in frame from base 1. Looking up the germline V gene (reference sequence) yields CDR1 GTSNPN and CDR2 SVGIG. Clipping removes 0 bases from V and 6 bases from J, with 6 as the unmatched junction base count. Each collaborating institution followed its own protocols to collect whole blood in K2EDTA tubes. For TCRbeta analysis, collaborators shipped samples as frozen whole blood, isolated PBMCs, or DNA extracted from either of those sample types. In regard to this clone: Which antigen it targets is not known. Base qualities were left out, and no much larger clone turns up one base away.

The receptor was isolated from a man aged 45 to 65 with acute or convalescent COVID-19. Input material: peripheral blood. The sequence is built from TRBV30 and TRBJ2-1; 9 central nucleotides agree with TRBD2. CDR3 protein: CAWSVGGGAVNEQFF. DNA sequence: TGTGCCTGGAGTGTGGGCGGGGGGGCTGTCAATGAGCAGTTCTTC.